This T cell receptor (beta chain) was sequenced during a study of blood T cells in healthy people across ages. Regarding the study as a whole: Diversity estimates from one million T cells were considered underestimates. With donor CMV status unknown, expanded clonotype changes were possibly confounded. TCR beta diversity, measured per million T cells, fell in a roughly linear way with age.

Deletions cut 1 base from V and 2 bases from J, with 8 bases between. CDR1 is SQVTM and CDR2 is ANQGSEA in the germline V gene. This CDR3 contains 13 residues. Next came a second PCR, run for roughly 6 to 11 cycles, which used a sample-barcoded 5' primer along with a J-beta primer mix. Tags on each cDNA molecule came from a template-switch adaptor with 12 random nucleotides. TCRdb recomputed calls from the 5' RACE reads with MiXCR, one row per CDR3 protein. The repertoire includes some 1.5 million distinct CDR3 sequences, over 25% of them detected once, and 7.7% sits in the top ten. With respect to this clonotype: The antigen is undetermined.

The chain links TRBV29-1 to TRBJ1-1; D gene unclear. The specimen sequenced was blood. This receptor was taken from a young woman in good health. For the CDR3, the DNA is TGCAGCGTTGAAGGAGGACCCAACACTGAAGCTTTCTTT. Translation: CSVEGGPNTEAFF.